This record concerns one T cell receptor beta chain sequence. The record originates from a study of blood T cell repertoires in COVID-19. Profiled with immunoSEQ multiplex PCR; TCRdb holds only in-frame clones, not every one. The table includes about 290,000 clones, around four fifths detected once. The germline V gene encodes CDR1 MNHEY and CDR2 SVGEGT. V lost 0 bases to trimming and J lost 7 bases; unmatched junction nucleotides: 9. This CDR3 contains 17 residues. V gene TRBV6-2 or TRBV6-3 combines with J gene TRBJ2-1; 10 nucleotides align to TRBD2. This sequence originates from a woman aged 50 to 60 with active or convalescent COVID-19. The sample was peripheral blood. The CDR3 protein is CASSYSTAGGKPNEQFF. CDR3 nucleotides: TGTGCCAGCAGTTACTCGACAGCGGGAGGGAAACCAAATGAGCAGTTCTTC.